The clone carrying this T cell receptor beta chain was observed a handful of times. The antigen is unknown. The sample originates from a study of T-cell memory formation after mild COVID-19. Study-level background: For the most part, TCR clusters were specific to one donor.

Study-wide results and caveats: CD4+ contracting clones were mainly CM and EM; CD8+ ones, EMRA. Cross-reactive memory appears to have joined, as suggested by some responding clones showing up in pre-infection memory.

Employing constant-segment primers, 5'RACE generated TCR alpha and TCR beta cDNA libraries bearing sample barcodes and UMIs. TCRdb re-analysed the 5' RACE reads in MiXCR, keeping a single row per CDR3 protein. The sample carries about 350,000 distinct CDR3 sequences, about 13% recorded once. Trimming removed 7 bases from V and 2 bases from J, with 10 bases in between. The CDR3 sequence is 13 residues long. From germline, CDR1 is KGHDR and CDR2 SFDVKD. This receptor was taken from a man between 18 and 29 years old who had mild COVID-19 (a few samples of this study predate the infection). Cell type and time point are not known. The specimen sequenced was PBMCs or a T cell subset sorted from them (not recorded which). The chain carries TRBV24-1 and TRBJ1-2; tentative D call: TRBD1 (6 bases). The chain's CDR3 is CATSKDRNYGYTF. The CDR3 nucleotides are TGTGCCACCAGCAAAGACAGGAACTATGGCTACACCTTC.